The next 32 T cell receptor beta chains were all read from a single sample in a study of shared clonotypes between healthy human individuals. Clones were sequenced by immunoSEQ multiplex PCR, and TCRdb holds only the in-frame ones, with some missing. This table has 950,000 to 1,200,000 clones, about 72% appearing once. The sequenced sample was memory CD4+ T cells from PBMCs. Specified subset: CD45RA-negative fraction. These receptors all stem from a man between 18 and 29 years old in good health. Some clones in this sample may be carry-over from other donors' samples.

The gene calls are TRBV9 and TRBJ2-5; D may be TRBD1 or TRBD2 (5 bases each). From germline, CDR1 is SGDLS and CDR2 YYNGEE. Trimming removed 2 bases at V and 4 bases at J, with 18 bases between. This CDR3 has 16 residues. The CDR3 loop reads CASSVGLRERGETQYF. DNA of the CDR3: TGTGCCAGCAGCGTCGGCTTGAGGGAAAGGGGAGAGACCCAGTACTTC. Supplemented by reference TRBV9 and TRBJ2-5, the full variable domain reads DSGVTQTPKHLITATGQRVTLRCSPRSGDLSVYWYQQSLDQGLQFLIQYYNGEERAKGNILERFSAQQFPDLHSELNLSSLELGDSALYFCASSVGLRERGETQYFGPGTRLLVL.

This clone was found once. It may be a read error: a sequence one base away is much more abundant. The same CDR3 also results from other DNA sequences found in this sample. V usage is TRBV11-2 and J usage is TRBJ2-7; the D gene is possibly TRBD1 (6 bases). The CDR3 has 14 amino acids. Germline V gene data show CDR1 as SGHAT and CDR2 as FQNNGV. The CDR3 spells CASSLDRGAGEQYF. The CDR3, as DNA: TGTGCCAGCAGCTTAGACAGGGGAGCCGGCGAGCAATACTTC.

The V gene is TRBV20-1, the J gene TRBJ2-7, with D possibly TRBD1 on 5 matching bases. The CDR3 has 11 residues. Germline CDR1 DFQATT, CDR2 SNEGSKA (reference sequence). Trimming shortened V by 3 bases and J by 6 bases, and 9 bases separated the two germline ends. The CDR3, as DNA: TGCAGTGCTAGTTTGGACACCGAGCAGTACTTC. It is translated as CSASLDTEQYF.

The CDR3: CASSLRTATNEKLFF. The CDR3 DNA reads TGTGCCAGCTCACTACGGACAGCAACTAATGAAAAACTGTTTTTT. The genes are TRBV18 and TRBJ1-4; TRBD1 might be the D (6 bases). Trimming pared 4 bases from V and 0 bases from J, leaving 9 bases between. CDR1 KGHSH and CDR2 LQKENI come from the germline V gene. This CDR3 has 15 residues.

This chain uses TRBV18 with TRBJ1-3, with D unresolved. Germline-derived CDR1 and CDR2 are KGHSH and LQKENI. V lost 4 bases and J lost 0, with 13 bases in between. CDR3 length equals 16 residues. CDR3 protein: CASSLGPIDSGNTIYF. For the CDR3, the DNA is TGTGCCAGCTCACTCGGTCCGATCGACTCTGGAAACACCATATATTTT.

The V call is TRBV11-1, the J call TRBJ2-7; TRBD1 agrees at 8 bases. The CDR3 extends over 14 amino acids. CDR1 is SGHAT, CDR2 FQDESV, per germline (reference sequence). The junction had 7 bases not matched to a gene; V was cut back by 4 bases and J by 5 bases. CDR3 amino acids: CASSWGDRRHEQYF. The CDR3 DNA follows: TGTGCCAGCAGCTGGGGGGACAGGCGTCACGAGCAGTACTTC. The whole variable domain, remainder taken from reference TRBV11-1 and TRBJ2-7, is EAEVAQSPRYKITEKSQAVAFWCDPISGHATLYWYRQILGQGPELLVQFQDESVVDDSQLPKDRFSAERLKGVDSTLKIQPAELGDSAMYLCASSWGDRRHEQYFGPGTRLTVT.

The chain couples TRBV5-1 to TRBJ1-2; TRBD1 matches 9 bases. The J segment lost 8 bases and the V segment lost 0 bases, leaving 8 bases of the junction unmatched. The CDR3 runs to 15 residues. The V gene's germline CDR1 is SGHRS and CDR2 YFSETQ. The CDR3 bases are TGCGCCAGCAGCTTGGGTGTGGACAGGGGTCCCGGCTACACCTTC. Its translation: CASSLGVDRGPGYTF.

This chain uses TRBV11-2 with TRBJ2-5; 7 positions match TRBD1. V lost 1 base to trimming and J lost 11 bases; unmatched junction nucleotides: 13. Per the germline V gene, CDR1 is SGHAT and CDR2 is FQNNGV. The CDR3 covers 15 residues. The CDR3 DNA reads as TGTGCCAGCAGCTTAGGTGCCAGGGGGATCGATGAGCAGTACTTC. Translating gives CASSLGARGIDEQYF.

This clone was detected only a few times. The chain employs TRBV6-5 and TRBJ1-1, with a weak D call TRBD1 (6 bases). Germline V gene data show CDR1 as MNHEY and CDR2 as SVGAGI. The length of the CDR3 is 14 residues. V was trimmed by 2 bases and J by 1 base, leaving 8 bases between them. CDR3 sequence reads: CASSYTGTNTEAFF. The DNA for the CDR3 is TGTGCCAGCAGTTACACAGGGACGAACACTGAAGCTTTCTTT.

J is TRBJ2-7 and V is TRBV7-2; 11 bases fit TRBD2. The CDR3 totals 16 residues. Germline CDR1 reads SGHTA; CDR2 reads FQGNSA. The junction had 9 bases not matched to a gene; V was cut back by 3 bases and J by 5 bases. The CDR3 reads CASSLGLAEAGHEQYF. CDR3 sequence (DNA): TGTGCCAGCAGCTTGGGACTAGCGGAGGCGGGCCACGAGCAGTACTTC.

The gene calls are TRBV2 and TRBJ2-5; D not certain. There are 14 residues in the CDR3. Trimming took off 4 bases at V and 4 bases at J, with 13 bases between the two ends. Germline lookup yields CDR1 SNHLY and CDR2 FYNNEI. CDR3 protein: CASSGNRYGETQYF. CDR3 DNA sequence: TGTGCCAGCAGTGGTAACAGATATGGAGAGACCCAGTACTTC.

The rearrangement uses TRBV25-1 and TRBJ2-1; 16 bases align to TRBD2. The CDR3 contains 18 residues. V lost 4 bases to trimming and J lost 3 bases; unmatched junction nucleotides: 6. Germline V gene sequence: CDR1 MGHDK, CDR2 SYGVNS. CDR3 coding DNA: TGTGCCAGCAGTGTAGGGACTAGCGGGAGGGGCAACTACAATGAGCAGTTCTTC. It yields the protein CASSVGTSGRGNYNEQFF.

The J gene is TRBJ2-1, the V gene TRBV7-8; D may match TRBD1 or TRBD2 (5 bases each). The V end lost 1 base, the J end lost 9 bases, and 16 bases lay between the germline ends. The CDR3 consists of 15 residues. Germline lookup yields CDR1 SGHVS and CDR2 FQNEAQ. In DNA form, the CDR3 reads TGTGCCAGCAGCTTAGTGAGGGGTTCCGAGAGTGAGCAGTTCTTC. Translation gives CASSLVRGSESEQFF.

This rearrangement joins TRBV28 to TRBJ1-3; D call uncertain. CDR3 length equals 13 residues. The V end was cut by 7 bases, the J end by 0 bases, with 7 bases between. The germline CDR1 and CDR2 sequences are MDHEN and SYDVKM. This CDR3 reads CASTLISGNTIYF. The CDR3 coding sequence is TGTGCCAGCACGTTAATCTCTGGAAACACCATATATTTT.

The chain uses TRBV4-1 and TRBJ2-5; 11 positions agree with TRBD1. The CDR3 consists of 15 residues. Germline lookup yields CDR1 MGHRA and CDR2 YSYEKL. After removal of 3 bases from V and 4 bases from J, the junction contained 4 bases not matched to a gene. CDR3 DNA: TGCGCCAGCAGCCACCGGGACAGGGGGTCAGAGACCCAGTACTTC. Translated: CASSHRDRGSETQYF.

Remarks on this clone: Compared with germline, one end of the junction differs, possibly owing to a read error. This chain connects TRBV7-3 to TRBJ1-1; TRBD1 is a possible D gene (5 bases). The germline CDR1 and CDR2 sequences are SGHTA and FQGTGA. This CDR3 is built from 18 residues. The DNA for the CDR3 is TGTGCCAGCAGCCTAACCCCCATTCGGGGTGGGGGAAACACTGAAGCTTTCTTT. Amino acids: CASSLTPIRGGGNTEAFF.

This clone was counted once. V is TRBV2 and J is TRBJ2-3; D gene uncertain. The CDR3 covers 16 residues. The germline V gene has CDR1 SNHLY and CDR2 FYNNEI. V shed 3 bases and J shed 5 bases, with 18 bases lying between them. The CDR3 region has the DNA TGTGCCAGCAGTGAGTTTAAGGGCGGCCTCGGAGATACGCAGTATTTT. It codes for CASSEFKGGLGDTQYF.

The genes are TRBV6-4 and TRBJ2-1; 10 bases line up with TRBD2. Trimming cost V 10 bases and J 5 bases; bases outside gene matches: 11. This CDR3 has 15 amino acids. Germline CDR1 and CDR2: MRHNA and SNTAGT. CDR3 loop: CATSSGTSDHNEQFF. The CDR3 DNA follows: TGTGCCACCTCATCCGGGACTAGCGACCACAATGAGCAGTTCTTC.

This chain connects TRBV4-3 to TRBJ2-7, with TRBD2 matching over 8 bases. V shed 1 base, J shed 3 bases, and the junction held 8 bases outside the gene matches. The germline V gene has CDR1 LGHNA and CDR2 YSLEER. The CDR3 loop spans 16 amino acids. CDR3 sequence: CASSQGVTSVLYEQYF. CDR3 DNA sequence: TGCGCCAGCAGCCAAGGGGTGACTAGCGTACTCTACGAGCAGTACTTC.

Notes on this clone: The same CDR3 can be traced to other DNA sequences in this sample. CDR3 loop: CASSQVGNQPQHF. The CDR3, as DNA: TGCGCCAGCAGCCAAGTGGGCAATCAGCCCCAGCATTTT. The genes are TRBV4-1 and TRBJ1-5; no clear D. This CDR3 has 13 residues. CDR1 and CDR2 from the germline V gene are MGHRA and YSYEKL. The V gene lost 1 base and the J gene lost 2 bases, with 3 bases spanning the gap.

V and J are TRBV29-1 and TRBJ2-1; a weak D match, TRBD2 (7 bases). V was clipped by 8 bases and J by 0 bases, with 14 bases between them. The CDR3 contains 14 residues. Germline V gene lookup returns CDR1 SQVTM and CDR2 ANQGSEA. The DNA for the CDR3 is TGCAGCACAGCGGGACACAGCTCCTACAATGAGCAGTTCTTC. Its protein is CSTAGHSSYNEQFF.

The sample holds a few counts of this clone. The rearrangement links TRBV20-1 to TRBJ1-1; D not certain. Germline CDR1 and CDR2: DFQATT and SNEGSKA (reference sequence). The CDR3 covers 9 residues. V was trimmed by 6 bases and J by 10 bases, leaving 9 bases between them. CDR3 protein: CSAEWGAFF. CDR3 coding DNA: TGCAGTGCGGAGTGGGGAGCTTTCTTT.

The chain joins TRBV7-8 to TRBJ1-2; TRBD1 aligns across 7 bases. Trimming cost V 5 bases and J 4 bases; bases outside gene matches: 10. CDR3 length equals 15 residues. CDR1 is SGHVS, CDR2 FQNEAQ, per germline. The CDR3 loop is CASSRGQGTFYGYTF. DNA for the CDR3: TGTGCCAGCAGCAGGGGGCAGGGGACCTTCTATGGCTACACCTTC.

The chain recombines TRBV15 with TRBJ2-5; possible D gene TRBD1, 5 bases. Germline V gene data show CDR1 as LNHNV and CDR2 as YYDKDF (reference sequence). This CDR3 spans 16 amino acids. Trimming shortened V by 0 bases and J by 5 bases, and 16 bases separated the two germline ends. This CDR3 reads CATSRDRAGYSETQYF. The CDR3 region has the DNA TGTGCCACCAGCAGAGATCGGGCAGGGTATTCGGAGACCCAGTACTTC.

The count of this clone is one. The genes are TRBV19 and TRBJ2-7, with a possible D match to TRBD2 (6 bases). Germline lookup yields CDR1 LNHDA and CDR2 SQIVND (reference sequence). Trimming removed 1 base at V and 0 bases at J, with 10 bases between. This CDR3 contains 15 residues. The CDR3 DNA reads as TGTGCCAGTAGTATAGGTGGGAGGCCCTCCTACGAGCAGTACTTC. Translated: CASSIGGRPSYEQYF.

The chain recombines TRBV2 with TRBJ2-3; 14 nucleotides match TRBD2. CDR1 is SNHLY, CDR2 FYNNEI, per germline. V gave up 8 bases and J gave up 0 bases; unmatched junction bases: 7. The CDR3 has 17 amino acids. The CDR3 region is CASEGWTSGRSTDTQYF. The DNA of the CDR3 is TGTGCCAGCGAGGGTTGGACTAGCGGGAGGAGCACAGATACGCAGTATTTT.

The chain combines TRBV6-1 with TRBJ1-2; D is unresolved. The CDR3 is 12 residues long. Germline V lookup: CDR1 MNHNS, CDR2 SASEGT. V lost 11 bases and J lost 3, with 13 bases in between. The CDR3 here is CAAGREDYGYTF. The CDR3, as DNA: TGTGCCGCAGGCCGGGAGGACTATGGCTACACCTTC.

CDR3 sequence (DNA): TGTGCCAGCAGTTTGACCCCGACTAGCGAAGCCACAGATACGCAGTATTTT. It is translated as CASSLTPTSEATDTQYF. This chain uses TRBV27 with TRBJ2-3, with TRBD2 matching over 8 bases. The J segment lost 2 bases and the V segment lost 3 bases, leaving 10 bases of the junction unmatched. The CDR3 loop spans 17 amino acids. The germline V gene encodes CDR1 MNHEY and CDR2 SMNVEV (reference sequence).

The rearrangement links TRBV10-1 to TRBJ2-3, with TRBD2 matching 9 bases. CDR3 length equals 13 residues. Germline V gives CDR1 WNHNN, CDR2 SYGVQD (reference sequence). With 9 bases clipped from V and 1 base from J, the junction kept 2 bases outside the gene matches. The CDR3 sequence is CASQREGTDTQYF. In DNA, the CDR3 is TGCGCCAGTCAGCGGGAGGGCACAGATACGCAGTATTTT.

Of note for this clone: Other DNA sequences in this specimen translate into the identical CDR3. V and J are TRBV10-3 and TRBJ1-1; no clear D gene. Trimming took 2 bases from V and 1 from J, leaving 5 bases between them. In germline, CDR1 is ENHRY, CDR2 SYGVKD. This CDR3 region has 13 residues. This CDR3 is CAISETANTEAFF. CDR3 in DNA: TGTGCCATCAGTGAGACAGCGAACACTGAAGCTTTCTTT.

CDR3 nucleotides: TGTGCCATCAAAGGGCAAGACACAGATACGCAGTATTTT. This encodes CAIKGQDTDTQYF. This chain connects TRBV10-3 to TRBJ2-3; D not certain. This CDR3 region has 13 residues. The germline CDR1 and CDR2 sequences are ENHRY and SYGVKD. V was cut by 7 bases and J by 2 bases, with 10 bases left in between.

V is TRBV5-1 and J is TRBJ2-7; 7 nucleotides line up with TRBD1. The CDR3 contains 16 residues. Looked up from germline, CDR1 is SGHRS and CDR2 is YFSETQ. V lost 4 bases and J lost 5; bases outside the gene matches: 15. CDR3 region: CASSEKTGSPIHEQYF. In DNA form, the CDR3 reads TGCGCCAGCAGCGAAAAGACAGGGTCTCCAATCCACGAGCAGTACTTC.